Reported below is one T cell receptor beta chain. The antigen remains undetermined. The sample belongs to a study of cytomegalovirus exposure and HLA in healthy donors. Findings and caveats of the study: Because they were indistinguishable, some V segments, including TRBV6-2 and TRBV6-3, were excluded. Later findings reportedly placed an Asian-associated ancestry cluster below the roughly 660-donor mean for N-insertions.

The CDR3 totals 14 residues. In germline, CDR1 is SEHNR, CDR2 FQNEAQ (reference sequence). V was clipped by 1 base and J by 4 bases, with 10 bases between them. Unrecorded immune exposure was likely among donors, who were nominally healthy when sampled. The PCR employed 60 Vbeta primers together with 13 Jbeta primers. Generated by immunoSEQ multiplex PCR, the TCRdb table keeps only in-frame clones and is missing some. The sample consists of 100,000 or so clones, roughly 80% of them appearing once. The chain carries TRBV7-9 and TRBJ1-2; maybe TRBD1 (6 bases). The origin of this receptor is a female donor in good health and CMV-seropositive. The sequenced sample consisted of PBMCs. The CDR3 DNA follows: TGTGCCAGCAGCTTAGAGACAGGATCCTATGGCTACACCTTC. Translating gives CASSLETGSYGYTF.